Given below is one T cell receptor beta chain in context. Its antigen is not known. The data were obtained in a study of OX40 agonist ivuxolimab in advanced cancers. Study-wide background: An agonistic anti-OX40 (CD134) antibody, ivuxolimab, was used to treat the patients.

Sequencing was performed with immunoSEQ multiplex PCR; in TCRdb, only in-frame clones are kept and a portion is missing. The profile shows over 55,000 clones, less than 95% of them singletons. The study's findings and limits: At 0.1 to 3.0 mg/kg and by week 6, CD4+ and CD8+ T cells in the blood had expanded clonally. Partial responders at 0.1-3.0 mg/kg had among the lowest clonal expansion.

CDR1 and CDR2 (germline): SNHLY, FYNNEI. The V and J ends lost 8 bases and 5 bases, in that order; junction bases with no gene match: 3. The CDR3 length is 13 residues. This clonotype was obtained from an adult with an advanced solid tumor such as melanoma, head and neck, liver or kidney cancer. Sequenced material: CD4+ or CD8+ T cells sorted from blood, taken in a trial of the OX40 agonist ivuxolimab. The V call is TRBV2, the J call TRBJ1-1, with TRBD1 matching 12 bases. The DNA for the CDR3 is TGTGCCAGCCGGGACAGGGGGCTTACTGAAGCTTTCTTT. Encoded protein: CASRDRGLTEAFF.